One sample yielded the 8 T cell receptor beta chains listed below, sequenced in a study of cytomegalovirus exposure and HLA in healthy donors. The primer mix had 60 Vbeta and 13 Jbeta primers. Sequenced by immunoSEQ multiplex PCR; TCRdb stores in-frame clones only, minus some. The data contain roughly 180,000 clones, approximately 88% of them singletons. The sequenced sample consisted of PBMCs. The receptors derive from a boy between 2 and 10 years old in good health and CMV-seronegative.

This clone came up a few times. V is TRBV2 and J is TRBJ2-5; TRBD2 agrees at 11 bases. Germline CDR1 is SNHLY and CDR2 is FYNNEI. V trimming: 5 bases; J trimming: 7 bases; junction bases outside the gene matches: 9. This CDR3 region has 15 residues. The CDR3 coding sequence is TGTGCCAGCAGTTTGGCACTAGCGGGGGACCGGACCCAGTACTTC. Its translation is CASSLALAGDRTQYF. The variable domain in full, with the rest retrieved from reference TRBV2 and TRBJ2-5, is EPEVTQTPSHQVTQMGQEVILRCVPISNHLYFYWYRQILGQKVEFLVSFYNNEISEKSEIFDDQFSVERPDGSNFTLKIRSTKLEDSAMYFCASSLALAGDRTQYFGPGTRLLVL.

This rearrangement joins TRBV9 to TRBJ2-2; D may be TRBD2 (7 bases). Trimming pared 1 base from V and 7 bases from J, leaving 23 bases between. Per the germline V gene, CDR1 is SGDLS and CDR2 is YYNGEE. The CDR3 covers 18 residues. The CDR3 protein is CASSVSGTGRGGGGELFF. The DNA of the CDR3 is TGTGCCAGCAGCGTAAGCGGGACGGGCAGGGGAGGCGGCGGGGAGCTGTTTTTT.

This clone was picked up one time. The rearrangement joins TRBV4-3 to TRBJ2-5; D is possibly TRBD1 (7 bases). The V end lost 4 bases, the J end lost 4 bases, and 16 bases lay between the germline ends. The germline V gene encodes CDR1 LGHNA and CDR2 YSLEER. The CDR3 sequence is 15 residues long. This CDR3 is CASSLAQGGGETQYF. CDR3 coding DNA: TGCGCCAGCAGCCTTGCTCAGGGGGGAGGAGAGACCCAGTACTTC.

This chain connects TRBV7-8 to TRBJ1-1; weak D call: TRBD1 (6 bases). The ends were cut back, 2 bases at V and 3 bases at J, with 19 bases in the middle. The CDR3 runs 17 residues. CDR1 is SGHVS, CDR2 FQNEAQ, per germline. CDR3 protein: CASSLIWTGGGDTEAFF. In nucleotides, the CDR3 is TGTGCCAGCAGCTTAATTTGGACGGGAGGGGGGGACACTGAAGCTTTCTTT.

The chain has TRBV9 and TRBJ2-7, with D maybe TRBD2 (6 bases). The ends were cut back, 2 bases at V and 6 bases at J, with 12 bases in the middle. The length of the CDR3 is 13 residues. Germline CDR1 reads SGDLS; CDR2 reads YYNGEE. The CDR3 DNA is TGTGCCAGCAGCGTGGAGGGACCGGCCGAGCAGTACTTC. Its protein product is CASSVEGPAEQYF.

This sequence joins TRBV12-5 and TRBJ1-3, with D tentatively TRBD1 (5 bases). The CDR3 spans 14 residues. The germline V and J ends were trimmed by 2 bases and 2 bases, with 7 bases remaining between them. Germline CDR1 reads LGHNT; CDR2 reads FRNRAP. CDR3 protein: CASGLTGTGNTIYF. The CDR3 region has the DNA TGTGCTAGTGGTTTGACAGGAACTGGAAACACCATATATTTT. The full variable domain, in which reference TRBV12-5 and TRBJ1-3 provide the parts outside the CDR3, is DARVTQTPRHKVTEMGQEVTMRCQPILGHNTVFWYRQTMMQGLELLAYFRNRAPLDDSGMPKDRFSAEMPDATLATLKIQPSEPRDSAVYFCASGLTGTGNTIYFGEGSWLTVV.

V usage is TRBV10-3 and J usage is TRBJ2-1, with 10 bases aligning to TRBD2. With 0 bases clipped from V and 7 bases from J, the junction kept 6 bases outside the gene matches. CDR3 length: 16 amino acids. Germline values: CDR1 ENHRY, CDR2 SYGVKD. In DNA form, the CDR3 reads TGTGCCATCAGTGAGTCGAGGAGCGGGGGGGTTAATGAGCAGTTCTTC. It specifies CAISESRSGGVNEQFF.

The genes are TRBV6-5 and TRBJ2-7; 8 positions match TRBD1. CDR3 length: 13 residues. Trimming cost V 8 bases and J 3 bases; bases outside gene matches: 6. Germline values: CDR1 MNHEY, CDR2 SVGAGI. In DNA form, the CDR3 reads TGTGCCAGCCCGGGCAGGGGGCTCTACGAGCAGTACGTC. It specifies CASPGRGLYEQYV.